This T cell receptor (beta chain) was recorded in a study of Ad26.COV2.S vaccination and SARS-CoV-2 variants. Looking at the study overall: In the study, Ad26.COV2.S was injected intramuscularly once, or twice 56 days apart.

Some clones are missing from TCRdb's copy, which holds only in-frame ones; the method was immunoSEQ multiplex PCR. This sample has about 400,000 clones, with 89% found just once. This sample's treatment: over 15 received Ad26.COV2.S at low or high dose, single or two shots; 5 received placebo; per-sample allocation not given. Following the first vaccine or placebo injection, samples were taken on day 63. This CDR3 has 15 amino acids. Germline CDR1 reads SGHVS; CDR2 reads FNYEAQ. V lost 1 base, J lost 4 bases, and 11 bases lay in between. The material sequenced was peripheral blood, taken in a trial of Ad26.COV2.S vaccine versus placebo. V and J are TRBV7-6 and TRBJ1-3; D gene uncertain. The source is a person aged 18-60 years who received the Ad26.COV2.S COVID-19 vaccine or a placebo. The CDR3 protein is CASSLDPVLGNTIYF. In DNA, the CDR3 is TGTGCCAGCAGCTTAGATCCGGTCCTCGGAAACACCATATATTTT.